This TCR beta chain stems from a study of cytomegalovirus exposure and HLA in healthy donors (dated by TCRdb to the late 2010s). Looking at the study overall: The 666 repertoires of the first cohort and the approximately 130 validation repertoires were produced on the same platform, according to a later analysis. The study was designed to test whether signatures of past pathogen exposure could be identified by cataloging public T cell receptors. Along with the 666-subject first cohort, a separate validation cohort of over a hundred different subjects was used. To predict cytomegalovirus infection status, the study combined high-throughput TCR immunosequencing, statistical association of individual TCRs with disease status, and machine learning.

Notes on this clone: This receptor's antigen is unknown. There are no base qualities to consult, and no much larger clone falls within one base.

The donors belonged to the validation cohort of around 110 subjects, which was separate from the approximately 700-subject first cohort. On the study overall, not on this receptor specifically: In vitro tests confirmed that three of the cytomegalovirus-associated TCR beta chains recognize cytomegalovirus antigens. The authors suggested that the approach could potentially be extended to other disease states and immunological phenotypes. A later analysis had no HLA typing for the validation cohort, so co-occurrence there was scored across all 110 or so repertoires. The classifier was reported to diagnose cytomegalovirus status with high specificity and sensitivity in both the original cohort and the validation cohort. While some public TCRs were present in many individuals, most TCR sequences turned up only very rarely across donors. The study gave a list of 150 to 200 TCR beta chains associated with cytomegalovirus. A later analysis found that TCRs clustered in the first cohort also tended to co-occur in the 95 to 150 validation repertoires, with 90% to 95% of cluster scores above 0.

CDR1 and CDR2 are drawn from the germline V gene: MRHNA, SNTAGT. The CDR3 goes from the cysteine to the phenylalanine over 15 residues. The sequence is cut down to CDR3 DNA, 45 bases in frame from base 1. Trimmed from V: 5 bases; trimmed from J: 5 bases; junction bases lacking a gene match: 5. Receptors were amplified or captured by the immunoSEQ multiplex PCR assay. The study's own analysis went as follows. A statistical classification framework was developed to diagnose cytomegalovirus status using the catalog of TCR beta chain sequences. Not all clones reach the TCRdb copy of this immuneACCESS table, which keeps in-frame sequences only. Checked studies attribute under half of the gap to unresolved V genes and leave the rest unexplained. The D gene and trimming were derived from the DNA, and the V and J assignments and clone size from that table. The sample contains 55,000 to 75,000 clones, 90% to 95% of them found a single time. The ten most abundant clones make up about 4.4% of the sample.

The sequence came from a man between 18 and 29 years old in good health and CMV-seropositive. The chain was built from TRBV6-4 and TRBJ2-1; 11 bases in between match TRBD2. Sample: PBMCs. For the CDR3, the sequence is CASSTGTSGNNEQFF. The DNA sequence is as follows: TGTGCCAGCAGTACCGGGACTAGCGGCAACAATGAGCAGTTCTTC.